This entry is about one TCR beta chain. Its antigen is not known. This sample stems from a study of T-cell reconstitution after alpha-beta-depleted transplantation in children. In germline, CDR1 is SQVTM, CDR2 ANQGSEA. Trimming left V 4 bases short and J 0 bases short, with 7 bases between. The CDR3 is 13 residues long. Study-wide findings and caveats: One year after transplant, T-cell counts and diversity came mostly from newly produced T cells. In patients about two months after transplant, alpha-beta T cells reportedly arose from several hundred expanded graft clones. Several patients had high TCRbeta diversity at day 60; it came from surviving recipient T cells and thymic progenitors.

This sample's TCRbeta library carried unique molecular identifier barcodes. TCRdb redid the calling of the PCR reads with MiXCR, one entry per CDR3 protein. The sample lists about 500,000 distinct CDR3 sequences; about 10% were seen once. The input for sequencing was PBMCs, mostly from graft donor cells, taken 180 days after TCRalphabeta/CD19-depleted stem cell transplant. The TCR comes from a female patient aged 2-9 years who had a stem cell transplant for aplastic anemia, so the T cells may come from the graft donor. The chain is built from TRBV29-1 and TRBJ2-1; D gene unclear. CDR3 region: CSVVVGSYNEQFF. The CDR3 DNA reads TGCAGCGTTGTGGTGGGCTCCTACAATGAGCAGTTCTTC.